These 26 T cell receptor beta chains were all obtained from the same sample, sequenced in a study of brain T cells in children with intractable seizures. The time point was: blood from clinic visit 5 months post-surgery; TSC patient then seizure free. Sequencing was performed with immunoSEQ multiplex PCR; in TCRdb, only in-frame clones are kept and a portion is missing. The profile shows approximately 330,000 clones, more than 85% of them singletons. This material consisted of peripheral blood, taken less than 6 months after surgery. The source is a boy in the first two years of life with tuberous sclerosis and intractable seizures.

V usage is TRBV3-1 (or the pseudogene TRBV3-2) and J usage is TRBJ1-1; D might be TRBD1 (5 bases). Looked up from germline, CDR1 is LGHDT and CDR2 is YNNKEL (reference sequence). CDR3 length equals 14 residues. Trimming left V 0 bases short and J 4 bases short, with 9 bases between. The CDR3 reads CASSQDSGGTEAFF. In DNA form, the CDR3 reads TGTGCCAGCAGCCAAGATTCGGGGGGCACTGAAGCTTTCTTT.

The CDR3 is CASTKDGQDHEQFF. As DNA, the CDR3 is TGTGCCAGCACCAAGGATGGACAGGACCATGAGCAGTTCTTC. V gene TRBV7-9 combines with J gene TRBJ2-1; TRBD1 matches 7 bases. Germline CDR1 SEHNR, CDR2 FQNEAQ (reference sequence). The CDR3 loop spans 14 amino acids. With 7 bases clipped from V and 8 bases from J, the junction kept 11 bases outside the gene matches.

The chain employs TRBV6-5 and TRBJ2-1, with D possibly TRBD2 on 5 matching bases. Germline V gene data show CDR1 as MNHEY and CDR2 as SVGAGI. V dropped 0 bases and J dropped 8 bases, with 17 bases sitting between them. The CDR3 contains 16 residues. CDR3 loop: CASSYSDSSFWDEQFF. In DNA form, the CDR3 reads TGTGCCAGCAGTTACTCGGACTCCTCCTTTTGGGATGAGCAGTTCTTC.

The chain joins TRBV5-1 to TRBJ2-7, with D perhaps TRBD2 (7 bases). There are 15 residues in the CDR3. The ends were cut back, 5 bases at V and 6 bases at J, with 21 bases in the middle. CDR1 is SGHRS, CDR2 YFSETQ, per germline. The CDR3, as DNA: TGCGCCAGCAGTTCGGGGGGCGGGAGAGGTTTCGAGCAGTACTTC. Protein product: CASSSGGGRGFEQYF.

The rearrangement joins TRBV28 to TRBJ1-3; D is undetermined. Germline CDR1 and CDR2: MDHEN and SYDVKM. CDR3 length: 12 residues. Deletions cut 1 base from V and 4 bases from J, with 2 bases between. The CDR3 loop is CASSLLGNTIYF. DNA for the CDR3: TGTGCCAGCAGTTTATTAGGAAACACCATATATTTT.

This clone has a single count. CDR3 in DNA: TGCGCCAGCAGCTTGGATCCAGGGCGGCATAATTCACCCCTCCACTTT. Amino acids: CASSLDPGRHNSPLHF. The chain uses TRBV5-1 and TRBJ1-6; possible D gene TRBD1, 5 bases. Germline V lookup: CDR1 SGHRS, CDR2 YFSETQ. This CDR3 comprises 16 residues. Trimming removed 0 bases from V and 5 bases from J, with 12 bases in between.

The sample holds one count of this clone. The chain couples TRBV6-5 to TRBJ2-7; D gene uncertain. The CDR3 is made up of 13 amino acids. Trimming shortened V by 6 bases and J by 2 bases, and 11 bases separated the two germline ends. Germline assignment: CDR1 MNHEY and CDR2 SVGAGI. This CDR3 reads CASSGPFTYEQYF. The CDR3 DNA reads TGTGCCAGCAGCGGCCCATTTACCTACGAGCAGTACTTC.

CDR3 in amino acids: CASKPDRGHPYEQYF. CDR3 in DNA: TGTGCCAGCAAACCTGACCGGGGGCATCCCTACGAGCAGTACTTC. The chain links TRBV6-5 to TRBJ2-7; D may be TRBD1 or TRBD2 (6 bases each). The CDR3 extends over 15 amino acids. Per the germline V gene, CDR1 is MNHEY and CDR2 is SVGAGI. V shed 7 bases and J shed 2 bases, with 18 bases lying between them.

The rearrangement joins TRBV28 to TRBJ1-2; 8 positions agree with TRBD1. V lost 6 bases and J lost 3; bases outside the gene matches: 6. CDR3 length: 14 amino acids. The germline CDR1 and CDR2 sequences are MDHEN and SYDVKM. In DNA, the CDR3 is TGTGCCAGCAGGATAGGACAGGGCCACTATGGCTACACCTTC. Its translation: CASRIGQGHYGYTF.

J is TRBJ2-1 and V is TRBV6-6; 8 bases align to TRBD2. This CDR3 contains 16 residues. Germline CDR1 and CDR2: MNHNY and SVGAGI (reference sequence). Trimming took 1 base from V and 5 from J; bases not matched to a gene: 7. The CDR3 spells CASSYFFPGGHNEQFF. The CDR3, as DNA: TGTGCCAGCAGTTACTTTTTTCCGGGAGGGCACAATGAGCAGTTCTTC.

The V and J genes are TRBV10-3 and TRBJ1-3; no reliable D call. The V gene's germline CDR1 is ENHRY and CDR2 SYGVKD. V lost 2 bases, J lost 8 bases, and 7 bases lay in between. This CDR3 is built from 12 residues. The CDR3 DNA reads as TGTGCCATCAGTGAGGGGAGGGACACCATATATTTT. Protein: CAISEGRDTIYF.

The chain uses TRBV13 and TRBJ1-1, with TRBD1 as a possible D gene (5 bases). The V end lost 0 bases, the J end lost 4 bases, and 18 bases lay between the germline ends. Germline V gives CDR1 PRHDT, CDR2 FYEKMQ (reference sequence). The length of the CDR3 is 17 residues. CDR3: CASSLGKGRLQGTEAFF. The CDR3 DNA reads as TGTGCCAGCAGCTTAGGCAAGGGCAGGTTGCAGGGCACTGAAGCTTTCTTT.

V is TRBV6-6 and J is TRBJ2-2, with 9 positions matching TRBD1. From germline, CDR1 is MNHNY and CDR2 SVGAGI (reference sequence). The V gene end was trimmed by 4 bases and the J gene end by 3 bases; junction bases not matched to a gene: 3. This CDR3 spans 15 amino acids. The CDR3 loop is CASSSRDRDTGELFF. The CDR3 DNA reads as TGTGCCAGCAGTTCCCGGGACAGGGACACCGGGGAGCTGTTTTTT.

V is TRBV19 and J is TRBJ2-2; perhaps TRBD2 as D (5 bases). The V end was cut by 7 bases, the J end by 4 bases, with 13 bases between. CDR1 LNHDA and CDR2 SQIVND come from the germline V gene (reference sequence). This CDR3 comprises 14 residues. The CDR3 DNA is TGTGCCAGTATAATCACGGGAACCACCGGGGAGCTGTTTTTT. It is translated as CASIITGTTGELFF.

This chain connects TRBV12-3 or TRBV12-4 to TRBJ1-1; possibly TRBD1 for D (6 bases). This CDR3 contains 13 residues. V was clipped by 5 bases and J by 5 bases, with 12 bases between them. The CDR3 here is CASSPNTGTEAFF. The CDR3 DNA follows: TGTGCCAGCAGTCCCAACACAGGGACTGAAGCTTTCTTT.

As DNA, the CDR3 is TGTGCCAGCAGCTTAAGCGTCCAAGAGACCCAGTACTTC. Its translation: CASSLSVQETQYF. The chain couples TRBV7-3 to TRBJ2-5; the D is unclear. CDR3 length: 13 amino acids. V was shortened by 1 base and J by 1 base, with 4 bases between the two germline ends. Per germline, CDR1 SGHTA and CDR2 FQGTGA.

The chain combines TRBV5-4 with TRBJ2-1; TRBD2 aligns across 8 bases. The V and J ends lost 0 bases and 4 bases, in that order; junction bases with no gene match: 3. Germline CDR1 and CDR2: SGHNT and YYREEE (reference sequence). The CDR3 has 15 amino acids. For the CDR3, the DNA is TGTGCCAGCAGCTTGGCCGGGACTAGTTACAATGAGCAGTTCTTC. This sequence encodes CASSLAGTSYNEQFF.

The chain carries TRBV30 and TRBJ2-7; no definite D call. V gave up 2 bases and J gave up 0 bases, with 17 bases separating them. The germline V gene encodes CDR1 GTSNPN and CDR2 SVGIG (reference sequence). CDR3 length: 16 residues. The CDR3 loop reads CAWSILSGKSSYEQYF. CDR3 DNA sequence: TGTGCCTGGAGTATTCTATCAGGAAAGAGCTCCTACGAGCAGTACTTC.

This sequence joins TRBV30 and TRBJ1-2; no firm D call. This CDR3 is built from 13 residues. Germline V lookup: CDR1 GTSNPN, CDR2 SVGIG (reference sequence). Trimming took off 3 bases at V and 6 bases at J, with 14 bases between the two ends. The CDR3 DNA sequence: TGTGCCTGGAGCCGAAGAAGAGGTAATGGCTACACCTTC. Protein product: CAWSRRRGNGYTF.

This clone appeared a few times. The V gene is TRBV21-1, the J gene TRBJ1-1; the table assigns TRBD1, which was not confirmed against the DNA. TRBV21-1 is noted as a pseudogene. This CDR3 spans 13 amino acids. The CDR3 region has the DNA TGTGCCAGCAGCGCCCAGGGGTTTGGTGAAGCTTTCTTT. Residues: CASSAQGFGEAFF.

The rearrangement joins TRBV19 to TRBJ2-3; TRBD2 matches at 9 bases. CDR1 is LNHDA, CDR2 SQIVND, per germline (reference sequence). The CDR3 consists of 14 residues. Germline trimming cut 3 bases from V and 5 bases from J; bases unmatched to any gene: 3. The CDR3 sequence is CASSISLAGDTQYF. CDR3 bases: TGTGCCAGTAGTATCTCACTAGCGGGAGATACGCAGTATTTT.

V is TRBV24-1 and J is TRBJ1-2; TRBD1 agrees at 8 bases. Germline V gene sequence: CDR1 KGHDR, CDR2 SFDVKD. Trimming cost V 3 bases and J 10 bases; bases outside gene matches: 6. The CDR3 runs to 13 residues. CDR3 bases: TGTGCCACCAGTGATGGCCAGGGGGCGGACTACACCTTC. Translation: CATSDGQGADYTF.

The rearrangement uses TRBV3-1 (or the pseudogene TRBV3-2) and TRBJ2-2; weak D call: TRBD2 (5 bases). Germline loops: CDR1 LGHDT, CDR2 YNNKEL (reference sequence). This CDR3 has 16 amino acids. V lost 0 bases, J lost 4 bases, and 12 bases lay in between. CDR3 DNA: TGTGCCAGCAGCCAAGAGACCGGACTCGGCACCGGGGAGCTGTTTTTT. This codes for CASSQETGLGTGELFF.

The rearrangement uses TRBV11-3 and TRBJ2-7; 12 bases agree with TRBD2. The CDR3 runs to 17 residues. Trimming took 4 bases from V and 2 from J; bases not matched to a gene: 9. Germline V lookup: CDR1 SGHNT, CDR2 YENEEA. The CDR3 is CASSSQLWTSGTYEQYF. The CDR3 DNA sequence: TGTGCCAGCAGCTCGCAACTTTGGACTAGCGGGACCTACGAGCAGTACTTC.

As concerns this clone: One end of the junction does not line up with germline, which may come from a read error. CDR3 sequence: CASSLGGADGYTF. The DNA of the CDR3 is TGTGCCAGCAGCCTAGGAGGGGCGGATGGCTACACCTTC. The V gene is TRBV13, the J gene TRBJ1-2, with a weak D call TRBD1 (5 bases). The CDR3 covers 13 residues. CDR1 is PRHDT, CDR2 FYEKMQ, per germline (reference sequence). Variable domain in full (rest from reference TRBV13 and TRBJ1-2): AAGVIQSPRHLIKEKRETATLKCYPIPRHDTVYWYQQGPGQDPQFLISFYEKMQSDKGSIPDRFSAQQFSDYHSELNMSSLELGDSALYFCASSLGGADGYTFGSGTRLTVV.

V gene TRBV11-2 combines with J gene TRBJ1-2; 8 nucleotides align to TRBD1. J gave up 4 bases and V 5 bases, and 3 bases lay outside the gene matches. The V gene's germline CDR1 is SGHAT and CDR2 FQNNGV. This CDR3 has 13 amino acids. The CDR3 DNA is TGTGCCAGCAGCATTGGGACAGGCTATGGCTACACCTTC. Encoded protein: CASSIGTGYGYTF.